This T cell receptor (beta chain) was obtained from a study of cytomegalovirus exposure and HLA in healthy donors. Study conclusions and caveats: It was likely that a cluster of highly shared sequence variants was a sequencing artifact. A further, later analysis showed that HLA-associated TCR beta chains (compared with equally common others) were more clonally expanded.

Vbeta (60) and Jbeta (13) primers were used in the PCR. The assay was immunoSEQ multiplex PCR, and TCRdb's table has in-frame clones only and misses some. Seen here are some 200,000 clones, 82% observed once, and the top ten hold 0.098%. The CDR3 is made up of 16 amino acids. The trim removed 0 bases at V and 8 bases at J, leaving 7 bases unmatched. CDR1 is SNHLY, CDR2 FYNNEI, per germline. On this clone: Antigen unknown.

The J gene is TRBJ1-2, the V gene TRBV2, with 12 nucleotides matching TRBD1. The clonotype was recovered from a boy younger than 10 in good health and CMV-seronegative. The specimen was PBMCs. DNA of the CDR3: TGTGCCAGCAGTGAAGCAGGGACAGGGGGCAATTGGGGCTACACCTTC. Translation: CASSEAGTGGNWGYTF.